What follows is one T cell receptor (beta chain) and its context. In the original workflow: It was from reference gene primer amplification that nucleated cell counts were estimated. TCRdb's copy holds only in-frame clones and misses some; the assay was immunoSEQ multiplex PCR. From that table come the V and J calls and clone size; the DNA was used to work out D and trimming. Here the sample spans tens of thousands of clones, around four fifths being singletons. This record comes from a study of blood T cell repertoires in COVID-19. Study-wide background: Acute and convalescent COVID-19 samples came from the United States, Italy and Spain. From T cells, B-cell-depleted T cells, or PBMCs came the material, which was cDNA or gDNA.

The CDR3 loop spans 15 amino acids. V gave up 4 bases and J gave up 2 bases, with 15 bases separating them. Germline CDR1 and CDR2: MNHEY and SMNVEV (reference sequence). The source material was peripheral blood. The source of this sequence is a woman in her sixties or seventies with acute or convalescent COVID-19. The chain couples TRBV27 to TRBJ2-7; D perhaps matches TRBD1 (6 bases). The CDR3 DNA sequence: TGTGCCAGCAGTTCCCGACTCAGGGGAACCTACGAGCAGTACTTC. It translates to CASSSRLRGTYEQYF.